One sample yielded the 20 T cell receptor beta chains listed below, sequenced in a study of T cell responses to AZD1222 COVID-19 vaccine. Only in-frame clones appear in the TCRdb table, and some are missing; sequencing was by immunoSEQ multiplex PCR. The data show 100,000 to 150,000 clones, with about nine tenths seen just once and nearly 4.5% held by the top ten. The sequencing here drew on peripheral blood, taken on day 0 of MenACWY control vaccination. The source of these receptors is an adult in good health.

This clone has a handful of counts. The rearrangement joins TRBV7-8 to TRBJ1-6, with TRBD1 matching 9 bases. CDR3 length: 14 amino acids. The germline V gene has CDR1 SGHVS and CDR2 FQNEAQ. Trimming took 4 bases from V and 7 from J; bases not matched to a gene: 2. CDR3 in amino acids: CASSSGTGNSPLHF. DNA for the CDR3: TGTGCCAGCAGCTCCGGGACAGGGAATTCACCCCTCCACTTT. The full variable domain, with the rest looked up from reference TRBV7-8 and TRBJ1-6, is GAGVSQSPRYKVAKRGQDVALRCDPISGHVSLFWYQQALGQGPEFLTYFQNEAQLDKSGLPSDRFFAERPEGSVSTLKIQRTQQEDSAVYLCASSSGTGNSPLHFGNGTRLTVT.

The chain uses TRBV7-2 and TRBJ2-7; 9 nucleotides line up with TRBD1. V was pared by 8 bases and J by 5 bases, with 7 bases of the junction left unmatched. CDR1 SGHTA and CDR2 FQGNSA come from the germline V gene. The CDR3 sequence is 13 residues long. The CDR3 region is CASLFTGGNEQYF. In DNA, the CDR3 is TGTGCCAGCTTATTCACAGGGGGCAACGAGCAGTACTTC.

The chain carries TRBV19 and TRBJ1-4, with 8 positions matching TRBD1. The J segment lost 7 bases and the V segment lost 9 bases, leaving 10 bases of the junction unmatched. Germline V gives CDR1 LNHDA, CDR2 SQIVND (reference sequence). The CDR3 runs 14 residues. CDR3 sequence: CASRQGRVGEKLFF. The CDR3 DNA sequence: TGTGCCAGCAGACAGGGGCGGGTGGGTGAAAAACTGTTTTTT.

This chain links TRBV24-1 with TRBJ2-2; TRBD1 matches at 8 bases. This CDR3 is built from 17 residues. V lost 3 bases and J lost 7; bases outside the gene matches: 12. Per the germline V gene, CDR1 is KGHDR and CDR2 is SFDVKD. The CDR3 coding sequence is TGTGCCACCAGTGATCCCGCAACCCCAGGGGGCATCGGGGAGCTGTTTTTT. This encodes CATSDPATPGGIGELFF.

This chain links TRBV11-2 with TRBJ1-4; D is possibly TRBD1 (5 bases). The germline CDR1 and CDR2 sequences are SGHAT and FQNNGV. Trimming removed 2 bases from V and 8 bases from J, with 15 bases in between. The CDR3 spans 15 residues. The CDR3 sequence is CASSLPGLEGEKLFF. The CDR3 coding sequence is TGTGCCAGCAGCTTACCAGGGTTGGAAGGAGAAAAACTGTTTTTT.

This clone appeared once. The chain is built from TRBV19 and TRBJ1-6; D not certain. V lost 6 bases to trimming and J lost 0 bases, with 0 bases between them. CDR1 and CDR2 (germline): LNHDA, SQIVND (reference sequence). The CDR3 has 12 amino acids. The CDR3 protein is CASSSYNSPLHF. The CDR3 DNA reads as TGTGCCAGTAGCTCCTATAATTCACCCCTCCACTTT.

The chain is built from TRBV28 and TRBJ1-1; maybe TRBD1 (6 bases). V lost 5 bases, J lost 0 bases, and 16 bases lay in between. The CDR3 spans 16 residues. Germline CDR1 is MDHEN and CDR2 is SYDVKM. CDR3 DNA sequence: TGTGCCAGCAGTCCCCATGGGGGCTTATTGAACACTGAAGCTTTCTTT. Its translation is CASSPHGGLLNTEAFF. The whole variable domain, filled in from reference TRBV28 and TRBJ1-1, reads DVKVTQSSRYLVKRTGEKVFLECVQDMDHENMFWYRQDPGLGLRLIYFSYDVKMKEKGDIPEGYSVSREKKERFSLILESASTNQTSMYLCASSPHGGLLNTEAFFGQGTRLTVV.

The genes are TRBV28 and TRBJ2-5; 9 nucleotides line up with TRBD2. Losses at the gene ends were 3 bases for V and 3 bases for J; bases not matched to a gene: 5. The CDR3 loop spans 15 amino acids. The V gene's germline CDR1 is MDHEN and CDR2 SYDVKM. The CDR3 DNA follows: TGTGCCAGCAGTTTTAGACCTAGCGGGAAAGAGACCCAGTACTTC. Translated, it gives CASSFRPSGKETQYF. Based on the CDR3 plus reference TRBV28 and TRBJ2-5, the full variable domain is DVKVTQSSRYLVKRTGEKVFLECVQDMDHENMFWYRQDPGLGLRLIYFSYDVKMKEKGDIPEGYSVSREKKERFSLILESASTNQTSMYLCASSFRPSGKETQYFGPGTRLLVL.

The V and J genes are TRBV16 and TRBJ2-1; TRBD1 agrees at 10 bases. This CDR3 is 15 amino acids long. Germline CDR1 reads KGHSY; CDR2 reads FQNENV. V was pared by 2 bases and J by 7 bases, with 5 bases of the junction left unmatched. In DNA form, the CDR3 reads TGTGCCAGCAGCCAAGGAGCGGGACAGGGGAATGAGCAGTTCTTC. Residues: CASSQGAGQGNEQFF.

This CDR3 reads CASRETTGQGSNQPQHF. The CDR3 DNA reads as TGTGCAAGTCGCGAGACTACGGGACAGGGAAGCAATCAGCCCCAGCATTTT. J is TRBJ1-5 and V is TRBV12-2; TRBD1 was called by the table and not checked on the DNA. TRBV12-2 counts as a pseudogene. The CDR3 has 17 amino acids.

The chain links TRBV12-3 or TRBV12-4 to TRBJ2-1; D possibly matches TRBD1 or TRBD2 (5 bases each). Trimming cost V 6 bases and J 6 bases, with 12 bases left between them. This CDR3 spans 13 amino acids. The DNA for the CDR3 is TGTGCCAGCAGCCCCCTTGGGGGCAATGAGCAGTTCTTC. Translated, it gives CASSPLGGNEQFF.

V and J are TRBV30 and TRBJ1-2; 8 bases map to TRBD1. This CDR3 spans 12 amino acids. V was clipped by 5 bases and J by 7 bases; unmatched bases: 6. Germline V lookup: CDR1 GTSNPN, CDR2 SVGIG (reference sequence). In DNA, the CDR3 is TGTGCCTGGGGGCAGGGGGCTGGTGGCTACACCTTC. Translation: CAWGQGAGGYTF.

This chain links TRBV3-1 (or the pseudogene TRBV3-2) with TRBJ2-3; D unclear. This CDR3 spans 15 amino acids. In germline, CDR1 is LGHDT, CDR2 YNNKEL (reference sequence). Trimming took off 1 base at V and 0 bases at J, with 8 bases between the two ends. The DNA for the CDR3 is TGTGCCAGCAGCCAAGGTACAACAAGCACAGATACGCAGTATTTT. As protein: CASSQGTTSTDTQYF.

The chain couples TRBV9 to TRBJ2-7, with 12 nucleotides matching TRBD2. V shed 4 bases, J shed 3 bases, and the junction held 2 bases outside the gene matches. Per germline, CDR1 SGDLS and CDR2 YYNGEE. This CDR3 is 14 amino acids long. For the CDR3, the DNA is TGTGCCAGCAGCACGGGACTAGCGGGCTACGAGCAGTACTTC. It codes for CASSTGLAGYEQYF.

The chain employs TRBV12-3 or TRBV12-4 and TRBJ2-5; 7 nucleotides line up with TRBD2. The CDR3 is 13 amino acids. J gave up 5 bases and V 5 bases, and 5 bases lay outside the gene matches. The DNA for the CDR3 is TGTGCCAGCAGTCGGACTAGTCGGGAGACCCAGTACTTC. Translating gives CASSRTSRETQYF.

This chain's CDR3 is CATSDLSREPHEQFF. In DNA form, the CDR3 reads TGTGCCACCAGTGATTTGAGCAGGGAACCCCATGAGCAGTTCTTC. V usage is TRBV24-1 and J usage is TRBJ2-1; weak D call: TRBD1 (5 bases). This CDR3 is 15 amino acids long. CDR1 is KGHDR and CDR2 is SFDVKD in the germline V gene. Trimming pared 0 bases from V and 8 bases from J, leaving 13 bases between.

V is TRBV28 and J is TRBJ1-5; D is unclear. This CDR3 has 12 amino acids. V was clipped by 6 bases and J by 0 bases, with 3 bases between them. CDR1 is MDHEN and CDR2 is SYDVKM in the germline V gene. In DNA form, the CDR3 reads TGTGCCAGCAGACATAGCAATCAGCCCCAGCATTTT. Translating gives CASRHSNQPQHF.

The chain uses TRBV6-2 or TRBV6-3 and TRBJ2-7; no firm D call. This CDR3 region has 17 residues. V gave up 0 bases and J gave up 5 bases, with 20 bases separating them. The germline CDR1 and CDR2 sequences are MNHEY and SVGEGT. DNA for the CDR3: TGTGCCAGCAGTTACTCAGCCCTTAAACCCCAGCGCGACGAGCAGTACTTC. It specifies CASSYSALKPQRDEQYF.

The CDR3: CASSYRLAGYEQYF. The CDR3, as DNA: TGTGCCAGCAGTTACCGACTAGCGGGGTACGAGCAGTACTTC. This chain uses TRBV6-5 with TRBJ2-7; TRBD2 matches 11 bases. V dropped 2 bases and J dropped 4; count of bases not matched to a gene: 1. This CDR3 has 14 residues. Germline CDR1 and CDR2: MNHEY and SVGAGI.

V usage is TRBV6-5 and J usage is TRBJ1-5; D is unclear. Trimming pared 5 bases from V and 1 base from J, leaving 12 bases between. CDR1 is MNHEY and CDR2 is SVGAGI in the germline V gene. The CDR3 contains 15 residues. CDR3 sequence reads: CASSLGGLSNQPQHF. CDR3 DNA: TGTGCCAGCAGTCTCGGAGGGTTGAGCAATCAGCCCCAGCATTTT.